These 32 T cell receptor beta chains share one sample of origin, sequenced in a study of control samples from healthy donors and cancer patients. Sequencing used immunoSEQ multiplex PCR; TCRdb keeps in-frame clones, though not all of them. The table has around 75,000 clones, about 92% seen once. Sequenced: blood. The receptors originated from a woman aged 55-69 years in good health.

The V and J genes are TRBV7-6 and TRBJ2-1, with TRBD2 matching over 11 bases. The trim removed 4 bases at V and 2 bases at J, leaving 1 base unmatched. Germline CDR1 is SGHVS and CDR2 is FNYEAQ. The CDR3 spans 15 residues. CDR3 region: CASSSTSGTYNEQFF. CDR3 nucleotide sequence: TGTGCCAGCAGCTCGACTAGCGGGACCTACAATGAGCAGTTCTTC.

The CDR3 region is CASSQGVTGANVLTF. DNA of the CDR3: TGTGCCAGCAGCCAAGGGGTTACTGGGGCCAACGTCCTGACTTTC. This sequence joins TRBV3-1 (or the pseudogene TRBV3-2) and TRBJ2-6, with D unresolved. Trimming left V 1 base short and J 2 bases short, with 6 bases between. CDR1 is LGHDT and CDR2 is YNNKEL in the germline V gene (reference sequence). The CDR3 length is 15 residues.

The chain has TRBV7-9 and TRBJ1-1; tentatively, D is TRBD1 (6 bases). The CDR3 spans 12 residues. V was shortened by 5 bases and J by 7 bases, with 11 bases between the two germline ends. Germline V gene lookup returns CDR1 SEHNR and CDR2 FQNEAQ (reference sequence). The CDR3 nucleotides read TGTGCCAGCAGCCTCGGGGGGCTTGAAGCTTTCTTT. It specifies CASSLGGLEAFF.

The chain has TRBV5-1 and TRBJ2-1; 10 bases are shared with TRBD2. V lost 0 bases and J lost 6; bases outside the gene matches: 3. CDR3 size: 15 residues. CDR1 is SGHRS, CDR2 YFSETQ, per germline. The DNA of the CDR3 is TGCGCCAGCAGCTTGGGGGCTAGCGGGAGCAATGAGCAGTTCTTC. Translating it yields CASSLGASGSNEQFF.

This chain connects TRBV4-2 to TRBJ1-6; the D gene is possibly TRBD1 (5 bases). V was clipped by 4 bases and J by 4 bases, with 11 bases between them. The CDR3 loop spans 15 amino acids. Germline CDR1 is LGHNA and CDR2 is YNFKEQ. CDR3 residues: CASSRVQDYNSPLHF. CDR3 DNA sequence: TGTGCCAGCAGCCGCGTACAGGATTATAATTCACCCCTCCACTTT.

The chain uses TRBV3-1 (or the pseudogene TRBV3-2) and TRBJ1-2, with a possible D match to TRBD1 (5 bases). Trimming stripped 3 bases from V and 3 bases from J, with 20 bases between. Germline V gene data show CDR1 as LGHDT and CDR2 as YNNKEL (reference sequence). The CDR3 extends over 17 amino acids. The CDR3 loop reads CASSQGLNTLSDYGYTF. The CDR3 nucleotides read TGTGCCAGCAGCCAGGGACTTAATACCCTATCGGACTATGGCTACACCTTC.

The rearrangement links TRBV7-9 to TRBJ2-7; tentative D call: TRBD2 (6 bases). This CDR3 spans 14 amino acids. The ends were cut back, 7 bases at V and 0 bases at J, with 13 bases in the middle. The germline V gene has CDR1 SEHNR and CDR2 FQNEAQ (reference sequence). The CDR3 region is CASTFSGSSYEQYF. The CDR3 DNA follows: TGTGCCAGCACCTTTAGCGGAAGCTCCTACGAGCAGTACTTC. Complete variable domain (other parts from reference TRBV7-9 and TRBJ2-7): DTGVSQNPRHKITKRGQNVTFRCDPISEHNRLYWYRQTLGQGPEFLTYFQNEAQLEKSRLLSDRFSAERPKGSFSTLEIQRTEQGDSAMYLCASTFSGSSYEQYFGPGTRLTVT.

This chain uses TRBV7-8 with TRBJ2-3; TRBD2 agrees at 9 bases. Germline-derived CDR1 and CDR2 are SGHVS and FQNEAQ. The CDR3 has 14 amino acids. With 2 bases clipped from V and 13 bases from J, the junction kept 10 bases outside the gene matches. CDR3: CASSLPTWTSVKYF. The DNA of the CDR3 is TGTGCCAGCAGCTTACCTACCTGGACTAGCGTCAAGTATTTT.

This clone occurred once. The rearrangement joins TRBV30 to TRBJ1-3; D is undetermined. V lost 2 bases and J lost 0, with 11 bases in between. Germline V gene sequence: CDR1 GTSNPN, CDR2 SVGIG (reference sequence). The CDR3 has 15 amino acids. The CDR3 reads CAWSRAGLSGNTIYF. DNA of the CDR3: TGTGCCTGGAGTCGGGCAGGCCTCTCTGGAAACACCATATATTTT. Together with reference TRBV30 and TRBJ1-3, the CDR3 gives the full variable domain: SQTIHQWPATLVQPVGSPLSLECTVEGTSNPNLYWYRQAAGRGLQLLFYSVGIGQISSEVPQNLSASRPQDRQFILSSKKLLLSDSGFYLCAWSRAGLSGNTIYFGEGSWLTVV.

Only one count was recorded for this clone. V is TRBV10-3 and J is TRBJ1-5; D is undetermined. The CDR3 is 14 amino acids. Trimming cost V 8 bases and J 5 bases, with 16 bases left between them. Per the germline V gene, CDR1 is ENHRY and CDR2 is SYGVKD. CDR3 DNA sequence: TGTGCCATCCGGCGAGCCGAAAGCGATCAGCCCCAGCATTTT. This translates into CAIRRAESDQPQHF.

The rearrangement joins TRBV5-4 to TRBJ1-2; no clear D gene. The CDR3 covers 14 residues. V lost 0 bases to trimming and J lost 2 bases, with 8 bases between them. Germline CDR1 and CDR2: SGHNT and YYREEE (reference sequence). The CDR3 bases are TGTGCCAGCAGCTTGGAGCGACGGAACTATGGCTACACCTTC. Its protein product is CASSLERRNYGYTF. Full variable domain (rest looked up from reference TRBV5-4 and TRBJ1-2): ETGVTQSPTHLIKTRGQQVTLRCSSQSGHNTVSWYQQALGQGPQFIFQYYREEENGRGNFPPRFSGLQFPNYSSELNVNALELDDSALYLCASSLERRNYGYTFGSGTRLTVV.

Written as DNA, the CDR3 is TGTGCCAGCTCAGGACAGGGATACGAGCAGTACTTC. Residues: CASSGQGYEQYF. This chain joins TRBV18 and TRBJ2-7; 8 bases fit TRBD1. Trimming cost V 5 bases and J 4 bases; bases outside gene matches: 1. CDR3 length: 12 amino acids. Germline V CDR1 and CDR2: KGHSH, LQKENI.

The genes are TRBV11-2 and TRBJ2-5, with 11 bases aligning to TRBD2. In germline, CDR1 is SGHAT, CDR2 FQNNGV. The V gene end was trimmed by 5 bases and the J gene end by 7 bases; junction bases not matched to a gene: 18. There are 18 residues in the CDR3. CDR3 in amino acids: CASSGAGLAELGGWTQYF. The DNA for the CDR3 is TGTGCCAGCAGCGGTGCGGGACTAGCGGAACTGGGGGGGTGGACCCAGTACTTC.

The chain uses TRBV5-5 and TRBJ2-1; 10 bases fit TRBD1. In germline, CDR1 is SGHKS, CDR2 YYEKEE (reference sequence). The junction had 15 bases not matched to a gene; V was cut back by 3 bases and J by 12 bases. The length of the CDR3 is 16 residues. The chain's CDR3 is CASSYARDRGPAGQFF. The CDR3, as DNA: TGTGCCAGCAGCTATGCGCGGGACAGGGGACCCGCCGGGCAGTTCTTC.

This clone was seen once. The rearrangement uses TRBV28 and TRBJ1-2; no clear D. V lost 6 bases and J 4 bases, leaving 12 bases between the germline ends. In germline, CDR1 is MDHEN, CDR2 SYDVKM. The CDR3 sequence is 13 residues long. The CDR3 here is CASSLNGVYGYTF. In DNA form, the CDR3 reads TGTGCCAGCAGCCTTAACGGCGTCTATGGCTACACCTTC.

The V gene is TRBV19, the J gene TRBJ1-2, with D perhaps TRBD1 (6 bases). V lost 1 base and J 5 bases, leaving 11 bases between the germline ends. The CDR3 contains 14 residues. CDR1 and CDR2 from the germline V gene are LNHDA and SQIVND (reference sequence). CDR3 sequence reads: CASSIADRTYGYTF. In nucleotides, the CDR3 is TGTGCCAGTAGTATAGCGGACAGAACGTATGGCTACACCTTC.

The CDR3 coding sequence is TGTGCCATCAGTGGAAACAGGGGATCTGGAAACACCATATATTTT. Residues: CAISGNRGSGNTIYF. The chain recombines TRBV10-3 with TRBJ1-3; 7 positions match TRBD1. CDR3 size: 15 residues. The V and J ends lost 4 bases and 1 base, in that order; junction bases with no gene match: 4. The germline CDR1 and CDR2 sequences are ENHRY and SYGVKD.

The chain combines TRBV11-2 with TRBJ2-7, with 7 bases identical to TRBD2. This CDR3 region has 18 residues. From germline, CDR1 is SGHAT and CDR2 FQNNGV. Trimming cost V 7 bases and J 4 bases; bases outside gene matches: 22. The CDR3 spells CASTRPWASGTSRYEQYF. The DNA for the CDR3 is TGTGCCAGCACCCGGCCCTGGGCTAGCGGAACCTCTCGGTACGAGCAGTACTTC.

The chain links TRBV18 to TRBJ2-1; the match to TRBD2 covers 9 bases. Germline CDR1 reads KGHSH; CDR2 reads LQKENI. This CDR3 comprises 17 residues. V was pared by 5 bases and J by 8 bases, with 16 bases of the junction left unmatched. The CDR3 spells CASSRQSPAGGSDEQFF. In nucleotides, the CDR3 is TGTGCCAGCTCAAGACAGTCTCCAGCGGGAGGTAGCGATGAGCAGTTCTTC.

The chain has TRBV3-1 (or the pseudogene TRBV3-2) and TRBJ1-3; D not resolved. The length of the CDR3 is 13 residues. Germline CDR1 and CDR2: LGHDT and YNNKEL (reference sequence). V lost 4 bases to trimming and J lost 0 bases, with 4 bases between them. This CDR3 reads CASSPYSGNTIYF. CDR3 DNA: TGTGCCAGCAGCCCCTACTCTGGAAACACCATATATTTT.

This rearrangement joins TRBV28 to TRBJ2-7; D call uncertain. This CDR3 comprises 13 residues. V lost 5 bases, J lost 1 base, and 9 bases lay in between. The germline V gene encodes CDR1 MDHEN and CDR2 SYDVKM. CDR3 sequence (DNA): TGTGCCAGCAGTCGAGATCCGTCCTACGAGCAGTACTTC. This codes for CASSRDPSYEQYF.

The CDR3 DNA reads as TGTGCCAGCAGTGAACACAGATCTAACTATGGCTACACCTTC. It translates to CASSEHRSNYGYTF. The V call is TRBV2, the J call TRBJ1-2; D ambiguous. This CDR3 spans 14 amino acids. The ends were cut back, 2 bases at V and 0 bases at J, with 7 bases in the middle. The germline CDR1 and CDR2 sequences are SNHLY and FYNNEI.

This chain links TRBV28 with TRBJ1-5; D unclear. V was pared by 3 bases and J by 7 bases, with 10 bases between. There are 13 residues in the CDR3. Per the germline V gene, CDR1 is MDHEN and CDR2 is SYDVKM. CDR3 residues: CASSLSGGQPQHF. The CDR3 nucleotides read TGTGCCAGCAGTTTGTCAGGAGGGCAGCCCCAGCATTTT.

This chain uses TRBV2 with TRBJ2-2; D may correspond to TRBD1 or TRBD2 (5 bases each). The CDR3 extends over 16 amino acids. The germline V and J ends were trimmed by 5 bases and 0 bases, with 13 bases remaining between them. Germline V CDR1 and CDR2: SNHLY, FYNNEI. CDR3 loop: CASSRPGTTNTGELFF. The CDR3, as DNA: TGTGCCAGCAGTCGACCCGGGACGACGAACACCGGGGAGCTGTTTTTT.

This chain uses TRBV7-9 with TRBJ2-3; 7 bases map to TRBD2. In germline, CDR1 is SEHNR, CDR2 FQNEAQ (reference sequence). CDR3 size: 15 residues. The junction had 11 bases not matched to a gene; V was cut back by 5 bases and J by 6 bases. CDR3 bases: TGTGCCAGCAGCGGAGATAGCGTCGGGAGGGATACGCAGTATTTT. Amino acid sequence: CASSGDSVGRDTQYF.

J is TRBJ2-7 and V is TRBV6-5, with a possible D match to TRBD2 (6 bases). The CDR3 sequence is 16 residues long. V was shortened by 0 bases and J by 1 base, with 13 bases between the two germline ends. Germline CDR1 MNHEY, CDR2 SVGAGI. CDR3 residues: CASSYSLGSGSYEQYF. The CDR3 nucleotides are TGTGCCAGCAGTTACTCGCTCGGGAGTGGGTCCTACGAGCAGTACTTC.

The chain uses TRBV11-2 and TRBJ1-6; D remains ambiguous. The CDR3 consists of 15 residues. V lost 7 bases and J 9 bases, leaving 19 bases between the germline ends. Germline CDR1 is SGHAT and CDR2 is FQNNGV. The CDR3 bases are TGTGCCAGCAAGTCAGACCTGGGCGAGGGTTCACCCCTCCACTTT. Amino acid sequence: CASKSDLGEGSPLHF.

The chain carries TRBV19 and TRBJ1-5, with D perhaps matching TRBD1 (5 bases). Trimming took 6 bases from V and 4 from J, leaving 22 bases between them. There are 17 residues in the CDR3. CDR1 is LNHDA and CDR2 is SQIVND in the germline V gene (reference sequence). The CDR3 reads CASSPRGRVRLNQPQHF. The CDR3 DNA sequence: TGTGCCAGTAGCCCTAGGGGCAGGGTGAGATTAAATCAGCCCCAGCATTTT.

The V call is TRBV7-9, the J call TRBJ2-3; the D call may be TRBD1 or TRBD2 (5 bases each). Trimming pared 1 base from V and 5 bases from J, leaving 10 bases between. The CDR3 extends over 14 amino acids. Germline-derived CDR1 and CDR2 are SEHNR and FQNEAQ (reference sequence). CDR3 sequence (DNA): TGTGCCAGCAGCTTAGGAGGGGATGGAGATACGCAGTATTTT. Translated, it gives CASSLGGDGDTQYF.

The J gene is TRBJ2-1, the V gene TRBV11-3; TRBD1 might be the D (5 bases). Germline values: CDR1 SGHNT, CDR2 YENEEA. This CDR3 region has 15 residues. Trimming left V 5 bases short and J 7 bases short, with 18 bases between. The CDR3 spells CASSQGVAFGNEQFF. The CDR3, as DNA: TGTGCCAGCAGCCAAGGGGTCGCATTTGGTAATGAGCAGTTCTTC. The whole variable domain, filled in from reference TRBV11-3 and TRBJ2-1, reads EAGVVQSPRYKIIEKKQPVAFWCNPISGHNTLYWYLQNLGQGPELLIRYENEEAVDDSQLPKDRFSAERLKGVDSTLKIQPAELGDSAVYLCASSQGVAFGNEQFFGPGTRLTVL.

The V and J genes are TRBV2 and TRBJ1-1; TRBD1 matches at 8 bases. Germline CDR1 is SNHLY and CDR2 is FYNNEI. The CDR3 spans 12 residues. Trimming removed 3 bases from V and 10 bases from J; junction bases left unmatched: 4. In nucleotides, the CDR3 is TGTGCCAGCAGTGAGAACAGGGGGGGAGCTTTCTTT. Residues: CASSENRGGAFF.

This sequence joins TRBV29-1 and TRBJ2-2; D not resolved. Germline CDR1 is SQVTM and CDR2 is ANQGSEA. V shed 0 bases and J shed 1 base, with 12 bases lying between them. The length of the CDR3 is 16 residues. CDR3 amino acids: CSVEDPLWGNTGELFF. CDR3 in DNA: TGCAGCGTTGAAGACCCCCTCTGGGGGAACACCGGGGAGCTGTTTTTT.